This T cell receptor (beta chain) originates from a study of long-term antiretroviral therapy in people with HIV (dated 2022 in TCRdb). The study in broad terms: The earliest samples were collected about a decade before the 2015 WHO recommendation for immediate ART, when ART was typically delayed until CD4 counts fell. Whether ART initiation and durable HIV suppression were associated with changes in peripheral blood TRB repertoire composition and diversity was tested in a retrospective serial study. A total of roughly 180 cryopreserved PBMC samples were contributed to the cohort by 30 adults with confirmed HIV infection, with samples collected serially over a mean of approximately six years (range 1-12). Of the roughly 32 participants with HIV, about a dozen were female. No cross-contamination during QIAcube processing turned up in test extractions that ran a monoclonal T-cell line alongside around 32 polyclonal samples. What the authors observed across the whole study: Because pre-ART samples had limited cell numbers, profiling was done on unsorted PBMC rather than on sorted CD4+ and CD8+ T cells. Samples dated from the mid-2000s to the late 2010s, and the ART regimens used may be less effective than current ones. Expanded TRB clones identified before ART initiation dominated the repertoire across all time points, though the dominance fluctuated and decreased in many PLHIV after ART. Because PBMC availability was limited, only the TCR beta chain was sequenced, with no alpha chain pairing. No data were available on ART adherence, viral resistance or therapy changes, limiting inferences about post-ART repertoire changes. HIV repertoires had narrower CDR3 length ranges than controls, and the network structure suggested an antigen-experienced repertoire that shifted only slightly toward naive after ART. Starting ART was linked to a significant rise in TRB diversity, yet even after long-term ART the diversity remained significantly lower than in transplant donor controls.

Inclusion was restricted to participants for whom at least one PBMC sample before ART initiation and at least two post-ART samples were available. Treatment was received in the United States of America by all participants with HIV. Before DNA extraction, cryopreserved samples of roughly 0.9-11 million PBMC were thawed and washed. At the time of the earliest PBMC sample, participants with HIV were aged between about 20 and 54 years. Per participant, PBMC samples came from 1-4 timepoints prior to ART initiation and 2-8 timepoints following ART initiation, for a median of 7 samples. For every participant, serial HIV viral load, CD4+ T-cell count, ART history and demographic data were obtained. Using a Qiagen kit on a QIAcube, genomic DNA was extracted from unsorted PBMC, with samples processed in batches of 12. Points on this clone: Its binding antigen is unknown. Qualities for individual bases were not recorded, and no much larger clone is one base off.

CDR1 and CDR2, per the germline V gene (reference sequence), are MNHNY and SVGAGI. The CDR3 spans 14 residues, from the cysteine through the phenylalanine. Only CDR3 DNA is held: 42 bases, read in frame from base 1. V trim: 4 bases; J trim: 1 base; unmatched bases: 1. The immunoSEQ hsTCRB v3.0 assay was used at survey level resolution to sequence the TRB variable region. A depth of about 35,000-55,000 T-cell genomes per sample was targeted for TRB sequencing. An Illumina MiSeq with a v3 150-cycle kit was used to sequence the pooled TRB libraries. The paper's processing steps were these. Repertoire analysis was run in R within a reproducible Nextflow workflow that covered QC, data transformation and analysis. LymphoSeq2, an R package for exploring AIRR-Seq data, was used to implement the custom analyses. A handful of samples that yielded fewer than 5000 total TRB sequences were excluded, so that 150 to 200 HIV repertoires were analyzed. Among the approximately 180 HIV repertoires that were kept, around 60 were collected before ART initiation and roughly 130 were collected after ART initiation. Repertoires were downsampled to 5000 TRB nucleotide sequences, with summary statistics averaged over 100 downsampling iterations. TRB sequences were retained for analysis only if CDR3 regions of at least seven amino acids were present. A Shannon entropy-derived clonality score and the Gini coefficient were used to measure diversity. In the repertoire networks, any two of the top 5000 CDR3 amino acid sequences were connected whenever the two sequences differed by an edit distance of one. Antigen specificity groups and MHC restriction were predicted for TRB CDR3 amino acid sequences with GLIPH2. To flag known associations with CMV, EBV, HIV or tissue antigens, CDR3 amino acid sequences were compared against VDJdb and McPAS-TCR. Pre-ART, post-ART and control groups were compared with Wilcoxon signed-rank tests and Holm-Bonferroni correction. TCRdb mirrors the immuneACCESS table, restricted to in-frame sequences. Some clones are absent from its copies; in checked studies, under half trace to an unresolved V gene, and the reason for the others is unknown. V and J calls plus clone size are reproduced from that table; the DNA served to infer D and trimming. Across this sample there are 35,000 to 45,000 clones, with 80% to 90% seen only once. The top ten constitute around 14% of the sample.

This chain joins TRBV6-6 to TRBJ1-5; 7 central nucleotides agree with TRBD1. This sample comprised unsorted PBMCs, obtained 0.3 years after starting antiretroviral therapy. The TCR was taken from a man in his late teens or twenties with HIV. The DNA is TGTGCCAGCAGTTGGGACAGCAGCAATCAGCCCCAGCATTTT. This sequence encodes CASSWDSSNQPQHF.